This entry lists 24 T cell receptor beta chains sequenced from one sample in a study of cytomegalovirus exposure and HLA in healthy donors. Vbeta (60) and Jbeta (13) primers were used in the PCR. The table came from immunoSEQ multiplex PCR; TCRdb's copy has only in-frame clones and leaves some out. The sample includes about 160,000 clones, roughly four fifths of them seen just once. Source material: PBMCs. The receptors were gathered from a woman aged 18-29 years in good health and CMV-seronegative.

For the CDR3, the DNA is TGTGCCAGCAGCTCAGGGTTTGTCCATTCACCCCTCCACTTT. Translation: CASSSGFVHSPLHF. This rearrangement joins TRBV7-8 to TRBJ1-6, with D possibly TRBD1 on 5 matching bases. Trimming removed 4 bases from V and 8 bases from J, with 12 bases in between. The germline V gene has CDR1 SGHVS and CDR2 FQNEAQ. CDR3 size: 14 residues.

This clone was detected only a few times. J is TRBJ2-2 and V is TRBV7-3; 11 nucleotides match TRBD2. Trimming cost V 5 bases and J 8 bases; bases outside gene matches: 13. This CDR3 is built from 17 residues. CDR1 is SGHTA and CDR2 is FQGTGA in the germline V gene. In nucleotides, the CDR3 is TGTGCCAGCAGCGCCCCCGATCGGCTAGCGGGAGGTGGGGAGCTGTTTTTT. Encoded protein: CASSAPDRLAGGGELFF.

The rearrangement links TRBV5-5 to TRBJ2-1; 7 bases map to TRBD2. Germline CDR1 and CDR2: SGHKS and YYEKEE (reference sequence). There are 14 residues in the CDR3. Losses at the gene ends were 2 bases for V and 7 bases for J; bases not matched to a gene: 6. The CDR3 coding sequence is TGTGCCAGCAGCTTATGGGTTAGCGGGAATGAGCAGTTCTTC. This gives the protein CASSLWVSGNEQFF.

This clone turned up a few times. At one boundary the junction diverges from the germline segment, which might be a read error. CDR3 sequence reads: CSSSLVGVEFF. The CDR3 coding sequence is TGTTCCAGCAGCTTAGTAGGGGTGGAGTTCTTC. V usage is TRBV7-9 and J usage is TRBJ2-1, with D maybe TRBD1 (5 bases). Germline CDR1 and CDR2: SEHNR and FQNEAQ (reference sequence). CDR3 length: 11 amino acids.

The chain's CDR3 is CASSQSGQTNSPLHF. The CDR3 DNA follows: TGTGCCAGCAGCCAATCCGGACAGACAAATTCACCCCTCCACTTT. J is TRBJ1-6 and V is TRBV5-4; tentative D call: TRBD1 (6 bases). V lost 4 bases, J lost 7 bases, and 15 bases lay in between. Germline CDR1 SGHNT, CDR2 YYREEE (reference sequence). The CDR3 loop spans 15 amino acids.

This clone showed up just once. The CDR3 spells CASSYSDSSEIYEQYF. As DNA, the CDR3 is TGTGCCAGCAGTTACTCCGACAGCTCCGAAATTTACGAGCAGTACTTC. The V and J genes are TRBV6-5 and TRBJ2-7; the D gene is possibly TRBD1 (5 bases). The CDR3 contains 16 residues. The germline V and J ends were trimmed by 0 bases and 4 bases, with 16 bases remaining between them. CDR1 and CDR2 (germline): MNHEY, SVGAGI.

This chain uses TRBV28 with TRBJ2-5; 8 positions agree with TRBD1. The CDR3 extends over 14 amino acids. V dropped 7 bases and J dropped 3; count of bases not matched to a gene: 7. The V gene's germline CDR1 is MDHEN and CDR2 SYDVKM. Here the CDR3 reads CASTIRTGKETQYF. In nucleotides, the CDR3 is TGTGCCAGCACCATAAGGACAGGGAAAGAGACCCAGTACTTC.

This sequence joins TRBV7-8 and TRBJ2-4; 8 bases match TRBD1. Losses at the gene ends were 5 bases for V and 8 bases for J; bases not matched to a gene: 5. CDR3 length: 13 residues. Germline V gene sequence: CDR1 SGHVS, CDR2 FQNEAQ. CDR3 bases: TGTGCCAGCAGCCCGGACAGGGAAGACATTCAGTACTTC. It is translated as CASSPDREDIQYF.

The V and J genes are TRBV30 and TRBJ1-5; D is unresolved. Germline V CDR1 and CDR2: GTSNPN, SVGIG (reference sequence). CDR3 length: 14 residues. V was clipped by 0 bases and J by 3 bases, with 9 bases between them. Written as DNA, the CDR3 is TGTGCCTGGAGTGTAAGCAAAGTCAATCAGCCCCAGCATTTT. This encodes CAWSVSKVNQPQHF.

The chain links TRBV28 to TRBJ1-3, with TRBD1 identical over 10 bases. V gave up 3 bases and J gave up 0 bases; unmatched junction bases: 14. Germline-derived CDR1 and CDR2 are MDHEN and SYDVKM. This CDR3 has 20 amino acids. The CDR3 loop reads CASSFSPLDRGRSSGNTIYF. CDR3 coding DNA: TGTGCCAGCAGTTTCTCCCCTCTTGACAGGGGGCGTAGCTCTGGAAACACCATATATTTT.

This clone occurred once. For the CDR3, the DNA is TGTGCCAGCAGCTTCCTAGGCAGCCCCGATACGCAGTATTTT. It yields the protein CASSFLGSPDTQYF. The chain carries TRBV5-5 and TRBJ2-3; D remains ambiguous. Trimming removed 2 bases from V and 6 bases from J, with 13 bases in between. CDR3 length: 14 amino acids. Germline CDR1 reads SGHKS; CDR2 reads YYEKEE (reference sequence).

This clone was seen a handful of times. This specimen includes other DNA sequences encoding the same CDR3. V gene TRBV2 combines with J gene TRBJ2-7; 7 positions match TRBD1. Germline CDR1 reads SNHLY; CDR2 reads FYNNEI. The trim removed 3 bases at V and 4 bases at J, leaving 3 bases unmatched. The CDR3 runs to 13 residues. CDR3: CASSDSDRYEQYF. As DNA, the CDR3 is TGTGCCAGCAGTGATTCGGACAGGTACGAGCAGTACTTC.

The chain uses TRBV29-1 and TRBJ1-1; no definite D call. In germline, CDR1 is SQVTM, CDR2 ANQGSEA. CDR3 length: 11 amino acids. V was shortened by 4 bases and J by 3 bases, with 6 bases between the two germline ends. The CDR3 protein is CSVVPDTEAFF. The CDR3, as DNA: TGCAGCGTTGTTCCGGACACTGAAGCTTTCTTT.

This clone was counted a single time. One end of the junction is discordant with germline, which a read error may explain. The J gene is TRBJ2-3, the V gene TRBV19; 7 bases map to TRBD2. Germline V lookup: CDR1 LNHDA, CDR2 SQIVND (reference sequence). This CDR3 spans 15 amino acids. CDR3 bases: TGTGCCGGTAGTACCGGACTAGTTGTTACAGATACGCAGTATTTT. This sequence encodes CAGSTGLVVTDTQYF.

CDR3 protein: CASTGTGAAFF. The CDR3, as DNA: TGTGCCAGCACAGGGACAGGGGCTGCTTTCTTT. This chain uses TRBV6-5 with TRBJ1-1; 10 positions agree with TRBD1. V gave up 7 bases and J gave up 11 bases; unmatched junction bases: 4. This CDR3 has 11 amino acids. Germline V lookup: CDR1 MNHEY, CDR2 SVGAGI.

The V and J genes are TRBV10-2 and TRBJ1-3, with D unclear. Germline CDR1 reads WSHSY; CDR2 reads SAAADI. The CDR3 length is 13 residues. V was pared by 8 bases and J by 0 bases, with 8 bases between. The CDR3 protein is CASGGLSGNTIYF. The CDR3 DNA follows: TGCGCCAGCGGTGGGCTCTCTGGAAACACCATATATTTT.

V and J are TRBV10-3 and TRBJ2-5; D gene uncertain. The CDR3 consists of 18 residues. Germline V lookup: CDR1 ENHRY, CDR2 SYGVKD. The V end was cut by 0 bases, the J end by 1 base, with 18 bases between. The CDR3 DNA follows: TGTGCCATCAGTGAGTCGAAGCCCTACCCACCATCCCAAGAGACCCAGTACTTC. Its translation is CAISESKPYPPSQETQYF.

The rearrangement joins TRBV29-1 to TRBJ2-3, with 8 bases aligning to TRBD2. The length of the CDR3 is 15 residues. Unmatched junction bases numbered 7, after V lost 4 bases and J lost 1 base. Germline-derived CDR1 and CDR2 are SQVTM and ANQGSEA. CDR3 coding DNA: TGCAGCGTTGCCTTCGGGGGGGGCGGCACAGATACGCAGTATTTT. Translated: CSVAFGGGGTDTQYF.

The rearrangement links TRBV4-1 to TRBJ2-1, with TRBD2 matching over 7 bases. The V gene end was trimmed by 4 bases and the J gene end by 0 bases; junction bases not matched to a gene: 9. The CDR3 totals 17 residues. Germline V CDR1 and CDR2: MGHRA, YSYEKL. The CDR3 bases are TGCGCCAGCAGCCGGGTACTAGCGACCAGCTCCTACAATGAGCAGTTCTTC. Translating it yields CASSRVLATSSYNEQFF.

The CDR3 DNA reads as TGCGCCAGCAGTGAGAGAGCTGTCGAGCAGTACTTC. Amino acids: CASSERAVEQYF. The rearrangement uses TRBV10-1 and TRBJ2-7; unclear D gene. CDR3 length equals 12 residues. Germline loops: CDR1 WNHNN, CDR2 SYGVQD (reference sequence). Trimming stripped 2 bases from V and 6 bases from J, with 8 bases between.

The chain combines TRBV6-1 with TRBJ1-1, with 9 bases lining up with TRBD1. This CDR3 spans 13 amino acids. The germline V gene has CDR1 MNHNS and CDR2 SASEGT. V lost 6 bases to trimming and J lost 4 bases; unmatched junction nucleotides: 3. CDR3 DNA sequence: TGTGCCAGCAGGACAGGGGGGTCCACTGAAGCTTTCTTT. Protein product: CASRTGGSTEAFF.

This clone was recorded once. The chain uses TRBV9 and TRBJ2-1, with D unclear. The V end lost 3 bases, the J end lost 5 bases, and 3 bases lay between the germline ends. This CDR3 is built from 11 residues. Germline V gives CDR1 SGDLS, CDR2 YYNGEE. This chain's CDR3 is CASSGDNEQFF. The CDR3 DNA reads as TGTGCCAGCAGCGGCGACAATGAGCAGTTCTTC.

The V and J genes are TRBV14 and TRBJ1-2; D call uncertain. The CDR3 covers 13 residues. Deletions cut 4 bases from V and 0 bases from J, with 6 bases between. CDR1 and CDR2 (germline): SGHDN, FVKESK. The CDR3 region has the DNA TGTGCCAGCAGCCGAGGGCCTAACTATGGCTACACCTTC. This translates into CASSRGPNYGYTF. The full variable domain, in which reference TRBV14 and TRBJ1-2 provide the parts outside the CDR3, is EAGVTQFPSHSVIEKGQTVTLRCDPISGHDNLYWYRRVMGKEIKFLLHFVKESKQDESGMPNNRFLAERTGGTYSTLKVQPAELEDSGVYFCASSRGPNYGYTFGSGTRLTVV.

The chain joins TRBV7-8 to TRBJ2-5; the match to TRBD1 covers 11 bases. Trimming removed 2 bases from V and 2 bases from J; junction bases left unmatched: 4. Germline loops: CDR1 SGHVS, CDR2 FQNEAQ. The CDR3 length is 16 residues. The CDR3 sequence: CASSLMGQGVQETQYF. As DNA, the CDR3 is TGTGCCAGCAGCTTAATGGGACAGGGGGTGCAAGAGACCCAGTACTTC.